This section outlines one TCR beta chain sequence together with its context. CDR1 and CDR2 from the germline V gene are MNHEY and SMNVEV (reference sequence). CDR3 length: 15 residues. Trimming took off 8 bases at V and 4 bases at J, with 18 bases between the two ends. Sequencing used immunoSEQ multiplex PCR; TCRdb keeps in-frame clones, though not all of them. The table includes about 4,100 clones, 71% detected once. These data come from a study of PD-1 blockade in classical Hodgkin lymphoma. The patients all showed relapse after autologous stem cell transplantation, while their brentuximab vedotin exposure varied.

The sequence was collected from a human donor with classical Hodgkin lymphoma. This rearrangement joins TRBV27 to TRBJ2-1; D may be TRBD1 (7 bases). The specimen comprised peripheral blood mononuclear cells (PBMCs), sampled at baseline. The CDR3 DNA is TGTGCCAGCTCCCCGGGGGACAGAAATTACAATGAGCAGTTCTTC. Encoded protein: CASSPGDRNYNEQFF.